Presented here are 30 T cell receptor beta chains from one specimen sequenced in a study of T cell changes during pregnancy in multiple sclerosis. Method: immunoSEQ multiplex PCR; TCRdb's copy keeps in-frame clones and lacks some. The sample holds under 80,000 clones, roughly 94% seen once. The specimen comprised peripheral blood, sampled in the third trimester of pregnancy. These receptors came from a female donor with multiple sclerosis, enrolled in a pregnancy study.

To note about this clone: A read error may account for a junction end that differs from germline. The CDR3 coding sequence is TGCGCCAGCACCCAAGGGAGGAACACTGAAGCTTTCTTT. Translation gives CASTQGRNTEAFF. The chain has TRBV4-3 and TRBJ1-1, with D unresolved. Per the germline V gene, CDR1 is LGHNA and CDR2 is YSLEER. The CDR3 totals 13 residues.

The CDR3 spells CASSLRVYNEQFF. The CDR3 region has the DNA TGTGCCAGCAGCTTACGAGTATACAATGAGCAGTTCTTC. The rearrangement joins TRBV5-4 to TRBJ2-1; D remains unclear. The V gene's germline CDR1 is SGHNT and CDR2 YYREEE (reference sequence). V dropped 2 bases and J dropped 4 bases, with 7 bases sitting between them. This CDR3 contains 13 residues. Full variable domain (outside the CDR3, taken from reference TRBV5-4 and TRBJ2-1): ETGVTQSPTHLIKTRGQQVTLRCSSQSGHNTVSWYQQALGQGPQFIFQYYREEENGRGNFPPRFSGLQFPNYSSELNVNALELDDSALYLCASSLRVYNEQFFGPGTRLTVL.

In its sample, this clone was seen once. This sequence joins TRBV5-4 and TRBJ2-3; a possible D gene is TRBD2 (5 bases). V lost 2 bases, J lost 2 bases, and 15 bases lay in between. Germline V gene data show CDR1 as SGHNT and CDR2 as YYREEE (reference sequence). The CDR3 loop spans 16 amino acids. CDR3 in DNA: TGTGCCAGCAGCTTTGAAGCTAGCAGTTTCACAGATACGCAGTATTTT. It specifies CASSFEASSFTDTQYF. Supplemented by reference TRBV5-4 and TRBJ2-3, the full variable domain reads ETGVTQSPTHLIKTRGQQVTLRCSSQSGHNTVSWYQQALGQGPQFIFQYYREEENGRGNFPPRFSGLQFPNYSSELNVNALELDDSALYLCASSFEASSFTDTQYFGPGTRLTVL.

In its sample, this clone is medium-sized. The chain employs TRBV6-4 and TRBJ2-7; TRBD1 matches at 9 bases. In germline, CDR1 is MRHNA, CDR2 SNTAGT. The CDR3 has 13 residues. Trimming took 0 bases from V and 6 from J; bases not matched to a gene: 0. The CDR3 spells CASSDSDRGEQYF. The DNA of the CDR3 is TGTGCCAGCAGTGACTCGGACAGGGGCGAGCAGTACTTC.

The CDR3: CASSLAEINQPQHF. CDR3 DNA sequence: TGTGCCAGCAGCTTAGCCGAGATCAATCAGCCCCAGCATTTT. The rearrangement links TRBV7-9 to TRBJ1-5; D is ambiguous. This CDR3 is built from 14 residues. Germline V lookup: CDR1 SEHNR, CDR2 FQNEAQ (reference sequence). V lost 0 bases and J 3 bases, leaving 6 bases between the germline ends.

The rearrangement uses TRBV19 and TRBJ2-4, with D perhaps matching TRBD1 (6 bases). The CDR3 spans 15 residues. Germline CDR1 is LNHDA and CDR2 is SQIVND (reference sequence). Trimming shortened V by 5 bases and J by 0 bases, and 11 bases separated the two germline ends. This chain's CDR3 is CASSRDTQAKNIQYF. CDR3 nucleotides: TGTGCCAGTAGTCGGGACACTCAAGCCAAAAACATTCAGTACTTC.

This clone is a singleton in its sample. The chain has TRBV6-6 and TRBJ2-2; 8 positions match TRBD1. J lost 6 bases, V lost 2 bases, and 5 bases had no gene match. The CDR3 spans 15 residues. Looked up from germline, CDR1 is MNHNY and CDR2 is SVGAGI (reference sequence). The CDR3 reads CASSYDQGAPGELFF. The CDR3 DNA sequence: TGTGCCAGCAGTTACGACCAGGGGGCGCCCGGGGAGCTGTTTTTT.

This chain uses TRBV5-6 with TRBJ2-3; 11 nucleotides agree with TRBD2. The CDR3 is made up of 17 amino acids. The V and J ends lost 3 bases and 9 bases, in that order; junction bases with no gene match: 15. Looked up from germline, CDR1 is SGHDT and CDR2 is YYEEEE. CDR3 bases: TGTGCCAGCAGCTGGGCTAAGGGTAGCGGGGGGGCAGGGACGCAGTATTTT. Translated: CASSWAKGSGGAGTQYF.

The chain has TRBV7-9 and TRBJ2-7, with D possibly matching TRBD2 (6 bases). This CDR3 contains 18 residues. Germline lookup yields CDR1 SEHNR and CDR2 FQNEAQ (reference sequence). V was shortened by 4 bases and J by 5 bases, with 27 bases between the two germline ends. Written as DNA, the CDR3 is TGTGCCAGCAGCTACCGGCGCGGGCCGGGGCTAGCGAACCACGAGCAGTACTTC. It codes for CASSYRRGPGLANHEQYF.

This clone was seen just once. This chain joins TRBV11-2 and TRBJ2-6; TRBD1 agrees at 11 bases. This CDR3 region has 17 residues. The junction had 4 bases not matched to a gene; V was cut back by 4 bases and J by 2 bases. The germline CDR1 and CDR2 sequences are SGHAT and FQNNGV. Written as DNA, the CDR3 is TGTGCCAGCAGCTCCGGGACAGGGGGGGCTGGGGCCAACGTCCTGACTTTC. Its translation is CASSSGTGGAGANVLTF.

The chain recombines TRBV6-1 with TRBJ2-7; TRBD2 matches at 7 bases. The CDR3 spans 14 residues. Looked up from germline, CDR1 is MNHNS and CDR2 is SASEGT. V lost 2 bases, J lost 3 bases, and 4 bases stayed unmatched. The CDR3: CASSERGRGYEQYF. The CDR3 coding sequence is TGTGCCAGCAGTGAACGGGGGAGGGGCTACGAGCAGTACTTC.

The CDR3 sequence: CASSSGGMGETQYF. DNA of the CDR3: TGTGCCAGCAGCTCGGGAGGGATGGGGGAGACCCAGTACTTC. The rearrangement links TRBV5-6 to TRBJ2-5, with 8 nucleotides matching TRBD2. CDR1 SGHDT and CDR2 YYEEEE come from the germline V gene. J gave up 5 bases and V 3 bases, and 6 bases lay outside the gene matches. This CDR3 spans 14 amino acids.

V usage is TRBV4-3 and J usage is TRBJ2-3, with 7 bases identical to TRBD2. The CDR3 covers 15 residues. CDR1 is LGHNA and CDR2 is YSLEER in the germline V gene. Trimming cost V 1 base and J 0 bases; bases outside gene matches: 1. The CDR3 reads CASSQGDYSTDTQYF. DNA for the CDR3: TGCGCCAGCAGCCAAGGGGACTATAGCACAGATACGCAGTATTTT.

This chain connects TRBV7-8 to TRBJ1-2; D is perhaps TRBD1 (6 bases). The CDR3 extends over 15 amino acids. V was clipped by 1 base and J by 8 bases, with 17 bases between them. The germline CDR1 and CDR2 sequences are SGHVS and FQNEAQ. The CDR3 protein is CASSLVSQQGQGYTF. The CDR3 DNA reads as TGTGCCAGCAGCTTAGTAAGCCAACAGGGTCAAGGCTACACCTTC.

This clone appeared a single time. The chain combines TRBV5-1 with TRBJ2-1; the match to TRBD2 covers 8 bases. Trimming cost V 0 bases and J 4 bases; bases outside gene matches: 6. Germline loops: CDR1 SGHRS, CDR2 YFSETQ. The length of the CDR3 is 16 residues. The CDR3 sequence is CASSLGGGGTYNEQFF. In nucleotides, the CDR3 is TGCGCCAGCAGCTTGGGTGGCGGGGGGACTTACAATGAGCAGTTCTTC. Supplemented by reference TRBV5-1 and TRBJ2-1, the full variable domain reads KAGVTQTPRYLIKTRGQQVTLSCSPISGHRSVSWYQQTPGQGLQFLFEYFSETQRNKGNFPGRFSGRQFSNSRSEMNVSTLELGDSALYLCASSLGGGGTYNEQFFGPGTRLTVL.

This clone has a handful of counts. This chain joins TRBV5-5 and TRBJ1-5; 7 nucleotides align to TRBD1. This CDR3 spans 14 amino acids. J was trimmed by 7 bases and V by 4 bases; bases with no gene match: 8. CDR1 and CDR2 from the germline V gene are SGHKS and YYEKEE (reference sequence). The CDR3 loop is CASSPGQPTQPQHF. CDR3 DNA: TGTGCCAGCAGCCCGGGACAGCCAACACAGCCCCAGCATTTT.

The rearrangement uses TRBV27 and TRBJ2-3; 7 nucleotides match TRBD2. V trimming: 7 bases; J trimming: 1 base; junction bases outside the gene matches: 2. Germline V CDR1 and CDR2: MNHEY, SMNVEV (reference sequence). This CDR3 region has 13 residues. The chain's CDR3 is CASIRGGTDTQYF. Written as DNA, the CDR3 is TGTGCCAGCATCCGGGGGGGCACAGATACGCAGTATTTT.

The V and J genes are TRBV14 and TRBJ1-2; TRBD1 matches at 8 bases. The CDR3 has 16 amino acids. The V segment lost 4 bases and the J segment 0 bases; nucleotides outside the gene matches: 7. Germline V gene lookup returns CDR1 SGHDN and CDR2 FVKESK. The CDR3 protein is CASSRTGTGTNYGYTF. Here the CDR3 DNA reads TGTGCCAGCAGCCGAACTGGGACAGGCACTAACTATGGCTACACCTTC.

The chain links TRBV7-2 to TRBJ2-7, with 11 nucleotides matching TRBD2. Germline CDR1 is SGHTA and CDR2 is FQGNSA. Trimming took 5 bases from V and 3 from J; bases not matched to a gene: 9. The CDR3 contains 16 residues. The CDR3 coding sequence is TGTGCCAGCAGCGCACTAGCGGGGGCCGCATACTACGAGCAGTACTTC. This codes for CASSALAGAAYYEQYF.

The chain carries TRBV2 and TRBJ1-1; no firm D call. Deletions cut 5 bases from V and 6 bases from J, with 7 bases between. CDR1 and CDR2 (germline): SNHLY, FYNNEI. This CDR3 comprises 11 residues. This CDR3 reads CASSTRAEAFF. CDR3 sequence (DNA): TGTGCCAGCAGTACTCGGGCTGAAGCTTTCTTT. Variable domain in full (rest from reference TRBV2 and TRBJ1-1): EPEVTQTPSHQVTQMGQEVILRCVPISNHLYFYWYRQILGQKVEFLVSFYNNEISEKSEIFDDQFSVERPDGSNFTLKIRSTKLEDSAMYFCASSTRAEAFFGQGTRLTVV.

The rearrangement links TRBV2 to TRBJ2-3; tentative D call: TRBD2 (7 bases). Germline values: CDR1 SNHLY, CDR2 FYNNEI. Trimming left V 3 bases short and J 2 bases short, with 15 bases between. This CDR3 has 16 amino acids. CDR3 amino acids: CASSDGGGGDTDTQYF. The CDR3 DNA reads TGTGCCAGCAGTGATGGGGGCGGGGGTGACACAGATACGCAGTATTTT.

The rearrangement joins TRBV5-1 to TRBJ1-6; D is perhaps TRBD1 (6 bases). The CDR3 sequence is 16 residues long. Germline CDR1 reads SGHRS; CDR2 reads YFSETQ. The V and J ends lost 3 bases and 0 bases respectively, with 10 bases between them. CDR3 residues: CASSSGEGSYNSPLHF. The CDR3 nucleotides are TGCGCCAGCAGCTCAGGGGAGGGCTCCTATAATTCACCCCTCCACTTT.

The chain carries TRBV5-4 and TRBJ1-1; no definite D call. V was cut by 2 bases and J by 0 bases, with 11 bases left in between. The CDR3 sequence is 15 residues long. Germline V gives CDR1 SGHNT, CDR2 YYREEE (reference sequence). CDR3 region: CASSLAGVMNTEAFF. The CDR3 coding sequence is TGTGCCAGCAGCTTAGCCGGGGTCATGAACACTGAAGCTTTCTTT.

The chain is built from TRBV9 and TRBJ2-2, with TRBD1 matching over 7 bases. V dropped 4 bases and J dropped 6; count of bases not matched to a gene: 15. Germline V lookup: CDR1 SGDLS, CDR2 YYNGEE. This CDR3 comprises 17 residues. CDR3 region: CASSIQAATGLAGELFF. CDR3 sequence (DNA): TGTGCCAGCAGCATTCAGGCGGCGACAGGGCTGGCCGGGGAGCTGTTTTTT. Together with reference TRBV9 and TRBJ2-2, the CDR3 gives the full variable domain: DSGVTQTPKHLITATGQRVTLRCSPRSGDLSVYWYQQSLDQGLQFLIQYYNGEERAKGNILERFSAQQFPDLHSELNLSSLELGDSALYFCASSIQAATGLAGELFFGEGSRLTVL.

For this clone: Other DNA sequences from this sample encode an identical CDR3 as well. The chain carries TRBV5-4 and TRBJ2-5, with 7 bases aligning to TRBD2. In germline, CDR1 is SGHNT, CDR2 YYREEE (reference sequence). Germline trimming cut 0 bases from V and 2 bases from J; bases unmatched to any gene: 1. CDR3 length equals 14 residues. The CDR3 DNA sequence: TGTGCCAGCAGCTTGGCGGGGGGTCAAGAGACCCAGTACTTC. Translation: CASSLAGGQETQYF.

The chain employs TRBV18 and TRBJ1-1, with D perhaps matching TRBD1 (6 bases). Germline CDR1 is KGHSH and CDR2 is LQKENI. This CDR3 is 14 amino acids long. Trimming cost V 3 bases and J 1 base, with 9 bases left between them. The CDR3 sequence: CASSPQGQNTEAFF. The CDR3 nucleotides read TGTGCCAGCTCACCGCAGGGACAGAACACTGAAGCTTTCTTT. The full variable domain, in which reference TRBV18 and TRBJ1-1 provide the parts outside the CDR3, is NAGVMQNPRHLVRRRGQEARLRCSPMKGHSHVYWYRQLPEEGLKFMVYLQKENIIDESGMPKERFSAEFPKEGPSILRIQQVVRGDSAAYFCASSPQGQNTEAFFGQGTRLTVV.

The chain links TRBV5-5 to TRBJ2-1; D is possibly TRBD2 (6 bases). CDR3 size: 18 residues. The germline V and J ends were trimmed by 4 bases and 4 bases, with 24 bases remaining between them. Germline V lookup: CDR1 SGHKS, CDR2 YYEKEE (reference sequence). The CDR3 spells CASSPALGSGGPYNEQFF. CDR3 nucleotides: TGTGCCAGCAGCCCCGCATTAGGATCCGGGGGACCTTACAATGAGCAGTTCTTC.

This clone showed up just once. The chain is built from TRBV4-1 and TRBJ1-2; 10 bases line up with TRBD1. The CDR3 is made up of 15 amino acids. CDR1 is MGHRA, CDR2 YSYEKL, per germline. The trim removed 3 bases at V and 7 bases at J, leaving 8 bases unmatched. CDR3: CASSHERTGGGGYTF. The CDR3 DNA sequence: TGCGCCAGCAGCCATGAAAGGACAGGGGGTGGTGGCTACACCTTC.

This rearrangement joins TRBV5-4 to TRBJ2-2; 7 bases agree with TRBD1. From germline, CDR1 is SGHNT and CDR2 YYREEE (reference sequence). Trimming at V came to 4 bases and at J to 5 bases, leaving 11 bases not matched to a gene. This CDR3 region has 16 residues. The CDR3 spells CASSDNRGSRTGELFF. DNA of the CDR3: TGTGCCAGCAGCGACAACAGGGGTTCGCGGACCGGGGAGCTGTTTTTT.

This clone came up once. V and J are TRBV11-2 and TRBJ2-3; 11 bases line up with TRBD1. After removal of 5 bases from V and 2 bases from J, the junction contained 15 bases not matched to a gene. The CDR3 loop spans 19 amino acids. The V gene's germline CDR1 is SGHAT and CDR2 FQNNGV. In DNA, the CDR3 is TGTGCCAGCAGCCAGCCGGGACAGGGGGGGCGGTCATCCACAGATACGCAGTATTTT. Encoded protein: CASSQPGQGGRSSTDTQYF.